The next 4 T cell receptor beta chains were all read from a single sample in a study of early T cells in non-severe SARS-CoV-2 infection. A single record per CDR3 protein comes from TCRdb applying MiXCR to the 5' RACE reads. The sample consists of around 30,000 distinct CDR3 sequences, about 4.4% of them appearing once. Material: whole blood. Source of these receptors: an adult who was a healthcare worker with PCR-confirmed SARS-CoV-2 infection or an uninfected control (not recorded which).

This clonotype was picked up many times. The genes are TRBV28 and TRBJ1-2; TRBD1 matches at 8 bases. CDR1 MDHEN and CDR2 SYDVKM come from the germline V gene. V lost 3 bases and J lost 6; bases outside the gene matches: 9. The CDR3 runs to 15 residues. The CDR3 nucleotides read TGTGCCAGCAGTTTCCCGATCGACAGGGGAAATGGCTACACCTTC. As protein: CASSFPIDRGNGYTF.

This clonotype was observed many times. The chain recombines TRBV27 with TRBJ2-1, with D perhaps TRBD2 (6 bases). Deletions cut 5 bases from V and 6 bases from J, with 17 bases between. Germline CDR1 is MNHEY and CDR2 is SMNVEV (reference sequence). This CDR3 has 15 residues. The CDR3 protein is CASSPLERARNEQFF. The CDR3 DNA reads as TGTGCCAGCAGTCCCCTAGAGCGGGCCCGCAATGAGCAGTTCTTC.

This clonotype qualifies as medium-sized (0.01 to 0.1%). The V and J genes are TRBV28 and TRBJ2-7; tentative D call: TRBD2 (6 bases). The CDR3 loop spans 12 amino acids. Germline lookup yields CDR1 MDHEN and CDR2 SYDVKM. The V end lost 7 bases, the J end lost 6 bases, and 13 bases lay between the germline ends. The CDR3 DNA reads TGTGCCAGCAACGAGGAGGGGATCGAGCAGTACTTC. Encoded protein: CASNEEGIEQYF. The variable domain in full, with the rest retrieved from reference TRBV28 and TRBJ2-7, is DVKVTQSSRYLVKRTGEKVFLECVQDMDHENMFWYRQDPGLGLRLIYFSYDVKMKEKGDIPEGYSVSREKKERFSLILESASTNQTSMYLCASNEEGIEQYFGPGTRLTVT.

The sample holds many counts of this clonotype. This CDR3 reads CATSDDRGGAYNEQFF. As DNA, the CDR3 is TGTGCCACCAGTGATGATCGTGGGGGGGCGTACAATGAGCAGTTCTTC. The chain uses TRBV24-1 and TRBJ2-1; tentative D call: TRBD2 (7 bases). Germline V gene sequence: CDR1 KGHDR, CDR2 SFDVKD. The CDR3 sequence is 16 residues long. The V gene lost 3 bases and the J gene lost 4 bases, with 15 bases spanning the gap.